This T cell receptor beta chain was retrieved from a study of OX40 agonist ivuxolimab in advanced cancers. General study findings and limits: What antigens the expanded peripheral T cells recognized was never established. CD4+ T cells averaged fewer expanded clones than CD8+ T cells. By week 6 at 0.1 to 3.0 mg/kg, blood CD4+ and CD8+ T cells had expanded clonally.

Trimming pared 10 bases from V and 2 bases from J, leaving 11 bases between. The CDR3 is 12 residues long. Looked up from germline, CDR1 is ENHRY and CDR2 is SYGVKD. About this clone itself: The target antigen is unknown.

Using immunoSEQ multiplex PCR, the repertoire was profiled, and TCRdb retains in-frame clones only, with some absent. The table has around 78,000 clones, around 89% seen once. The V and J genes are TRBV10-3 and TRBJ1-2; D remains ambiguous. The sequencing used CD4+ or CD8+ T cells sorted from blood, collected in a trial of the OX40 agonist ivuxolimab. The clonotype originates from an adult with an advanced solid tumor such as melanoma, head and neck, liver or kidney cancer. The CDR3 DNA sequence: TGTGCCACAGCGTCGGGGAACTATGGCTACACCTTC. Amino acids: CATASGNYGYTF.